These 28 T cell receptor beta chains were all obtained from the same sample, sequenced in a study of blood T cell repertoires in COVID-19. Libraries were prepared by immunoSEQ multiplex PCR; TCRdb keeps only in-frame clonotypes and omits some of them. The repertoire holds approximately 110,000 clones, roughly 83% seen once, with roughly 5.4% in the top ten. The sequenced sample consisted of peripheral blood. These receptors were obtained from a human donor in a cohort sampled during active COVID-19.

The chain recombines TRBV27 with TRBJ1-2, with 7 bases that match TRBD1. J gave up 3 bases and V 8 bases, and 3 bases lay outside the gene matches. CDR3 length: 12 amino acids. The V gene's germline CDR1 is MNHEY and CDR2 SMNVEV (reference sequence). This chain's CDR3 is CASRQGYYGYTF. In DNA, the CDR3 is TGTGCCAGCCGACAGGGTTACTATGGCTACACCTTC.

The chain combines TRBV3-1 (or the pseudogene TRBV3-2) with TRBJ1-1; 8 nucleotides agree with TRBD1. CDR1 and CDR2 (germline): LGHDT, YNNKEL (reference sequence). The CDR3 covers 14 residues. V lost 5 bases, J lost 0 bases, and 2 bases stayed unmatched. The CDR3 DNA reads TGTGCCAGCAGCGTCAGGGGGCTGAACACTGAAGCTTTCTTT. It encodes CASSVRGLNTEAFF.

This clone was counted once. The chain recombines TRBV5-1 with TRBJ1-3, with no clear D. V gave up 4 bases and J gave up 0 bases, with 14 bases separating them. The CDR3 spans 16 residues. Looked up from germline, CDR1 is SGHRS and CDR2 is YFSETQ. CDR3 region: CASSPSSAFSGNTIYF. The CDR3 coding sequence is TGCGCCAGCAGCCCCAGTTCAGCGTTCTCTGGAAACACCATATATTTT. Looking up the rest from reference TRBV5-1 and TRBJ1-3 gives the full variable domain: KAGVTQTPRYLIKTRGQQVTLSCSPISGHRSVSWYQQTPGQGLQFLFEYFSETQRNKGNFPGRFSGRQFSNSRSEMNVSTLELGDSALYLCASSPSSAFSGNTIYFGEGSWLTVV.

V and J are TRBV11-2 and TRBJ2-3, with 8 bases fitting TRBD1. The CDR3 is made up of 16 amino acids. The germline V gene has CDR1 SGHAT and CDR2 FQNNGV. The V gene end was trimmed by 3 bases and the J gene end by 1 base; junction bases not matched to a gene: 6. The CDR3 coding sequence is TGTGCCAGCAGCTTTGGGCAGGGGGCCCGCACAGATACGCAGTATTTT. This sequence encodes CASSFGQGARTDTQYF. Looking up the rest from reference TRBV11-2 and TRBJ2-3 gives the full variable domain: EAGVAQSPRYKIIEKRQSVAFWCNPISGHATLYWYQQILGQGPKLLIQFQNNGVVDDSQLPKDRFSAERLKGVDSTLKIQPAKLEDSAVYLCASSFGQGARTDTQYFGPGTRLTVL.

The chain couples TRBV2 to TRBJ2-1; TRBD2 matches at 8 bases. J gave up 10 bases and V 6 bases, and 8 bases lay outside the gene matches. The germline V gene encodes CDR1 SNHLY and CDR2 FYNNEI. The CDR3 runs 13 residues. CDR3 sequence reads: CASRTPGGLEQFF. The CDR3, as DNA: TGTGCCAGCAGGACTCCGGGAGGGTTAGAGCAGTTCTTC.

The chain recombines TRBV7-2 with TRBJ1-2, with 8 bases that match TRBD1. Germline lookup yields CDR1 SGHTA and CDR2 FQGNSA. J gave up 4 bases and V 3 bases, and 10 bases lay outside the gene matches. The CDR3 has 16 residues. CDR3 sequence: CASSLGGTGVSYGYTF. The CDR3, as DNA: TGTGCCAGCAGCTTGGGCGGGACAGGAGTTAGCTATGGCTACACCTTC.

The chain recombines TRBV7-2 with TRBJ2-3; tentative D call: TRBD1 (6 bases). The germline V gene has CDR1 SGHTA and CDR2 FQGNSA. Trimming removed 7 bases at V and 0 bases at J, with 17 bases between. The CDR3 is 16 amino acids. The CDR3 is CASIDQGILSTDTQYF. CDR3 nucleotides: TGTGCCAGCATCGATCAGGGGATTCTTAGCACAGATACGCAGTATTTT.

This chain uses TRBV4-3 with TRBJ2-7, with 8 bases matching TRBD1. The CDR3 sequence is 15 residues long. J lost 5 bases, V lost 0 bases, and 6 bases had no gene match. CDR1 and CDR2 from the germline V gene are LGHNA and YSLEER. The CDR3 DNA sequence: TGCGCCAGCAGCCAAGACGAGACAGGGGTTAACGAGCAGTACTTC. This gives the protein CASSQDETGVNEQYF.

The chain carries TRBV6-5 and TRBJ1-1; D possibly corresponds to TRBD1 (5 bases). From germline, CDR1 is MNHEY and CDR2 SVGAGI. The V end was cut by 2 bases, the J end by 3 bases, with 16 bases between. The CDR3 is 16 residues long. This CDR3 reads CASSYDSPLTYTEAFF. The CDR3 nucleotides are TGTGCCAGCAGTTACGACAGCCCGCTTACCTACACTGAAGCTTTCTTT.

In this sample, this clone turned up a few times. The J gene is TRBJ2-3, the V gene TRBV19, with D possibly matching TRBD1 (5 bases). The germline V and J ends were trimmed by 4 bases and 6 bases, with 11 bases remaining between them. The germline V gene has CDR1 LNHDA and CDR2 SQIVND (reference sequence). The CDR3 runs 13 residues. Here the CDR3 reads CASSTGLADTQYF. The DNA for the CDR3 is TGTGCCAGTAGTACAGGGTTAGCTGATACGCAGTATTTT. The full variable domain, in which reference TRBV19 and TRBJ2-3 provide the parts outside the CDR3, is DGGITQSPKYLFRKEGQNVTLSCEQNLNHDAMYWYRQDPGQGLRLIYYSQIVNDFQKGDIAEGYSVSREKKESFPLTVTSAQKNPTAFYLCASSTGLADTQYFGPGTRLTVL.

The V gene is TRBV27, the J gene TRBJ1-3, with a weak D call TRBD1 (6 bases). The germline V gene encodes CDR1 MNHEY and CDR2 SMNVEV (reference sequence). The CDR3 is made up of 15 amino acids. V lost 8 bases and J lost 3, with 17 bases in between. For the CDR3, the DNA is TGTGCCAGCTCAACATTAGGGGGATATGGAAACACCATATATTTT. It yields the protein CASSTLGGYGNTIYF.

The genes are TRBV11-2 and TRBJ2-7; D unresolved. Germline CDR1 SGHAT, CDR2 FQNNGV. The length of the CDR3 is 12 residues. Trimming removed 5 bases at V and 2 bases at J, with 7 bases between. The DNA for the CDR3 is TGTGCCAGCAGCCCCCTTGCCTACGAGCAGTACTTC. This encodes CASSPLAYEQYF. Variable domain in full (rest from reference TRBV11-2 and TRBJ2-7): EAGVAQSPRYKIIEKRQSVAFWCNPISGHATLYWYQQILGQGPKLLIQFQNNGVVDDSQLPKDRFSAERLKGVDSTLKIQPAKLEDSAVYLCASSPLAYEQYFGPGTRLTVT.

The rearrangement links TRBV9 to TRBJ1-6, with 9 bases that match TRBD1. The CDR3 consists of 16 residues. Trimming cost V 5 bases and J 5 bases; bases outside gene matches: 8. The germline gives CDR1 SGDLS, CDR2 YYNGEE. CDR3 DNA: TGTGCCAGCAGTGGGGACAGGGCAAATGATAATTCACCCCTCCACTTT. Its protein is CASSGDRANDNSPLHF. The entire variable domain, with the rest obtained from reference TRBV9 and TRBJ1-6, is as follows: DSGVTQTPKHLITATGQRVTLRCSPRSGDLSVYWYQQSLDQGLQFLIQYYNGEERAKGNILERFSAQQFPDLHSELNLSSLELGDSALYFCASSGDRANDNSPLHFGNGTRLTVT.

This rearrangement joins TRBV5-1 to TRBJ1-1; TRBD1 might be the D (6 bases). Between the trimmed V and J ends, which lost 0 bases and 4 bases, there was a span of 16 bases. CDR1 is SGHRS, CDR2 YFSETQ, per germline. The CDR3 extends over 16 amino acids. CDR3 bases: TGCGCCAGCAGCTTGGCCGGGGGGGCCGGAATCACTGAAGCTTTCTTT. Translated: CASSLAGGAGITEAFF.

This chain links TRBV5-6 with TRBJ2-7, with 7 bases lining up with TRBD1. Germline CDR1 is SGHDT and CDR2 is YYEEEE. There are 15 residues in the CDR3. The J segment lost 6 bases and the V segment lost 0 bases, leaving 9 bases of the junction unmatched. CDR3 amino acids: CASSLVEGQAAEQYF. The CDR3 DNA reads as TGTGCCAGCAGCTTGGTTGAAGGACAGGCGGCCGAGCAGTACTTC.

This chain joins TRBV19 and TRBJ2-7; 10 bases are a match to TRBD2. CDR3 length equals 14 residues. Per the germline V gene, CDR1 is LNHDA and CDR2 is SQIVND (reference sequence). The V segment lost 6 bases and the J segment 6 bases; nucleotides outside the gene matches: 8. CDR3 in DNA: TGTGCCAGTAGCCAAGTCACTAGCGGGACCGAGCAGTACTTC. Amino acid sequence: CASSQVTSGTEQYF.

CDR3: CATSREQAGGKNIQYF. The CDR3 DNA reads TGTGCCACCAGCAGAGAGCAAGCGGGAGGCAAAAACATTCAGTACTTC. The chain links TRBV15 to TRBJ2-4; TRBD2 agrees at 9 bases. Losses at the gene ends were 0 bases for V and 3 bases for J; bases not matched to a gene: 3. CDR1 is LNHNV and CDR2 is YYDKDF in the germline V gene (reference sequence). CDR3 size: 16 residues.

This clone was recorded once. The genes are TRBV27 and TRBJ2-7, with 7 bases that match TRBD1. Per germline, CDR1 MNHEY and CDR2 SMNVEV (reference sequence). V lost 6 bases and J lost 4; bases outside the gene matches: 6. CDR3 length: 13 residues. CDR3: CASSPRTGYEQYF. The CDR3 coding sequence is TGTGCCAGCAGCCCTCGGACAGGTTACGAGCAGTACTTC.

In its sample, this clone was seen once. The chain carries TRBV4-1 and TRBJ2-1; 8 bases are shared with TRBD2. Germline CDR1 is MGHRA and CDR2 is YSYEKL. The CDR3 has 16 amino acids. J was trimmed by 3 bases and V by 1 base; bases with no gene match: 5. The DNA for the CDR3 is TGCGCCAGCAGCCAAGCGGGTAGCGGGGTCTACAATGAGCAGTTCTTC. Translating it yields CASSQAGSGVYNEQFF.

The genes are TRBV6-5 and TRBJ1-1; unclear D gene. V lost 4 bases to trimming and J lost 0 bases, with 9 bases between them. The length of the CDR3 is 14 residues. Germline V gives CDR1 MNHEY, CDR2 SVGAGI. In nucleotides, the CDR3 is TGTGCCAGCAGTTTTTCCTTCCTGAACACTGAAGCTTTCTTT. This gives the protein CASSFSFLNTEAFF.

This sequence joins TRBV9 and TRBJ2-3, with TRBD2 matching over 8 bases. The CDR3 extends over 15 amino acids. Germline CDR1 is SGDLS and CDR2 is YYNGEE. With V trimmed by 6 bases and J by 2 bases, 8 bases remained unmatched. The CDR3 DNA follows: TGTGCCAGCAATGCGGTTAGCGGGACCACAGATACGCAGTATTTT. This sequence encodes CASNAVSGTTDTQYF. The whole variable domain, remainder taken from reference TRBV9 and TRBJ2-3, is DSGVTQTPKHLITATGQRVTLRCSPRSGDLSVYWYQQSLDQGLQFLIQYYNGEERAKGNILERFSAQQFPDLHSELNLSSLELGDSALYFCASNAVSGTTDTQYFGPGTRLTVL.

This chain joins TRBV27 and TRBJ2-1; a possible D gene is TRBD2 (5 bases). Germline V gene lookup returns CDR1 MNHEY and CDR2 SMNVEV (reference sequence). This CDR3 has 14 amino acids. Trimming took 6 bases from V and 6 from J, leaving 15 bases between them. DNA of the CDR3: TGTGCCAGCAGATTCGTCGGGATGAGCAATGAGCAGTTCTTC. Amino acids: CASRFVGMSNEQFF.

This rearrangement joins TRBV30 to TRBJ1-4; D is uncertain. V was cut by 2 bases and J by 0 bases, with 13 bases left in between. The CDR3 covers 16 residues. The V gene's germline CDR1 is GTSNPN and CDR2 SVGIG (reference sequence). This CDR3 reads CAWSISPTATNEKLFF. The CDR3 nucleotides are TGTGCCTGGAGTATTAGTCCAACTGCAACTAATGAAAAACTGTTTTTT.

This chain connects TRBV24-1 to TRBJ2-7; possibly TRBD2 for D (7 bases). The CDR3 has 21 amino acids. V was clipped by 1 base and J by 3 bases, with 30 bases between them. From germline, CDR1 is KGHDR and CDR2 SFDVKD. CDR3 sequence (DNA): TGTGCCACCAGTGATTTTGGGGGGGCCAGGAGTTTCCAGCAGTCCAACTACGAGCAGTACTTC. This gives the protein CATSDFGGARSFQQSNYEQYF.

The chain combines TRBV7-9 with TRBJ1-2, with D perhaps TRBD1 (5 bases). CDR3 length equals 12 residues. The V and J ends lost 5 bases and 4 bases respectively, with 8 bases between them. Germline V gene sequence: CDR1 SEHNR, CDR2 FQNEAQ (reference sequence). The CDR3 DNA is TGTGCCAGCAGCATTGACAGCTATGGCTACACCTTC. Protein: CASSIDSYGYTF.

In its sample, this clone was seen once. The chain carries TRBV5-1 and TRBJ2-7, with D tentatively TRBD2 (5 bases). V was trimmed by 0 bases and J by 2 bases, leaving 15 bases between them. The CDR3 extends over 16 amino acids. Germline CDR1 is SGHRS and CDR2 is YFSETQ. In nucleotides, the CDR3 is TGCGCCAGCAGCTTGGACGGTGCACGAGGGCCCTACGAGCAGTACTTC. The encoded protein is CASSLDGARGPYEQYF.

CDR3 sequence: CASSLEPKLTYEQYF. CDR3 nucleotides: TGTGCCAGCAGCTTAGAGCCAAAACTAACCTACGAGCAGTACTTC. The V call is TRBV11-2, the J call TRBJ2-7; D unclear. Germline lookup yields CDR1 SGHAT and CDR2 FQNNGV. Deletions cut 0 bases from V and 2 bases from J, with 11 bases between. The length of the CDR3 is 15 residues.

V and J are TRBV11-2 and TRBJ2-1; 9 bases match TRBD2. The CDR3 runs to 16 residues. From germline, CDR1 is SGHAT and CDR2 FQNNGV. Trimming removed 4 bases from V and 5 bases from J; junction bases left unmatched: 9. CDR3 region: CASSSTGTSLHNEQFF. The CDR3 DNA sequence: TGTGCCAGCAGCTCAACCGGGACTAGCCTTCACAATGAGCAGTTCTTC.